Many counts were recorded for the clone carrying this TCR beta chain. What it binds is unknown. The entry originates in a study of CD8 T cells in ankylosing spondylitis. Study-level results: The authors reported significant enrichment of disease-linked clones in matched ankylosing spondylitis synovial fluid. The study identified a TCR beta motif of seven or eight highly homologous variants that appeared characteristic of ankylosing spondylitis blood.

Quantitative 5'-RACE was performed with molecular barcodes, and it yielded the TCR beta libraries. TCRdb reprocessed the 5' RACE reads via MiXCR and lists one record per CDR3 protein. The sample includes roughly 490,000 distinct CDR3 sequences, roughly 5.2% of them seen just once. Trimming at V came to 5 bases and at J to 7 bases, leaving 12 bases not matched to a gene. The germline V gene has CDR1 DFQATT and CDR2 SNEGSKA (reference sequence). The CDR3 is 14 amino acids. The gene calls are TRBV20-1 and TRBJ2-7; 9 bases align to TRBD2. The sequencing input was blood, either unsorted or a sorted T cell fraction (not recorded which). The sequence was collected from a male donor with ankylosing spondylitis. CDR3 protein: CSAPPLAGSGEQYF. As DNA, the CDR3 is TGCAGTGCTCCTCCACTAGCGGGTTCGGGGGAGCAGTACTTC.